The entry that follows covers one TCR beta chain sequence. The antigen is not known. V lost 0 bases to trimming and J lost 4 bases; unmatched junction nucleotides: 3. CDR1 and CDR2 from the germline V gene are MNHNS and SASEGT. This CDR3 has 15 amino acids. This entry belongs to a study of cytomegalovirus exposure and HLA in healthy donors. Background on the study: HLA-typed donors were the source of about 85 million unique TCRs held in an early data release.

Primers included in the PCR were 60 Vbeta and 13 Jbeta primers. Libraries were prepared by immunoSEQ multiplex PCR; TCRdb keeps only in-frame clonotypes and omits some of them. Its listing shows approximately 130,000 clones. Study-level findings and limits: TCR beta chains associated with HLA were, in a later analysis, more clonally expanded than equally common others. It was approximately 150 TCR beta chains that were listed as cytomegalovirus-associated. It was taken for granted in presence/absence analyses that sequencing depth across donors was roughly uniform.

The sequence came from a woman aged 60 to 75 in good health and CMV-seronegative. The genes are TRBV6-1 and TRBJ2-7, with 10 bases lining up with TRBD1. The sample consisted of PBMCs. The DNA for the CDR3 is TGTGCCAGCAGTGAAGCTGACAGGGGGCTATACGAGCAGTACTTC. Its protein is CASSEADRGLYEQYF.